This T cell receptor beta chain was observed in a study of CD8 T cells in Susac syndrome. The RNA, 0.5 to 1 ug, was put through reverse transcription using random hexamers. An immunoSEQ multiplex PCR generated amplified TCR beta CDR3 products spanning 54 Vbeta and 13 Jbeta. TCRdb redid the calling of the immunoSEQ multiplex PCR reads with MiXCR, one entry per CDR3 protein. The sample includes 200,000 to 250,000 distinct CDR3 sequences, around 90% seen only once; the top ten take around 0.13%. V lost 1 base to trimming and J lost 11 bases; unmatched junction nucleotides: 1. The germline V gene has CDR1 GTSNPN and CDR2 SVGIG (reference sequence). The CDR3 totals 12 residues. FACS enriched CD8+ TEMRA cells, while bulk CD8+ and CD4+ were negatively isolated.

The specimen sequenced was CD8+ T cells from PBMCs. V is TRBV30 and J is TRBJ1-4; 10 nucleotides line up with TRBD1. The sequence was obtained from a human donor with multiple sclerosis. CDR3 residues: CAWSGTGGKLFF. The CDR3 DNA follows: TGTGCCTGGAGTGGGACAGGGGGGAAACTGTTTTTT.